This T cell receptor beta chain is drawn from a study of CD8 T cells in Susac syndrome. Deletions cut 2 bases from V and 6 bases from J, with 10 bases between. This CDR3 comprises 13 residues. Germline V gene data show CDR1 as SEHNR and CDR2 as FQNEAQ (reference sequence). The authors carried out high-throughput sequencing of TCR beta. They applied it to CD8+ and CD4+ T cells obtained from blood. RNA amounts of roughly 0.45 to 1 ug underwent reverse transcription with random hexamers. Across 54 Vbeta and 13 Jbeta, TCR beta CDR3 was amplified with immunoSEQ multiplex PCR. TCRdb itself ran the immunoSEQ multiplex PCR reads through MiXCR, one entry per CDR3 protein. The table has around 220,000 distinct CDR3 sequences, 80% to 95% seen once; the top ten hold roughly 0.13%.

This sequence was found in a human donor with multiple sclerosis. The chain combines TRBV7-9 with TRBJ1-1; no clear D gene. The material sequenced was CD8+ T cells from PBMCs. CDR3 bases: TGTGCCAGCAGCTTAAGTAGAAGCCCTGAAGCTTTCTTT. Translation: CASSLSRSPEAFF.